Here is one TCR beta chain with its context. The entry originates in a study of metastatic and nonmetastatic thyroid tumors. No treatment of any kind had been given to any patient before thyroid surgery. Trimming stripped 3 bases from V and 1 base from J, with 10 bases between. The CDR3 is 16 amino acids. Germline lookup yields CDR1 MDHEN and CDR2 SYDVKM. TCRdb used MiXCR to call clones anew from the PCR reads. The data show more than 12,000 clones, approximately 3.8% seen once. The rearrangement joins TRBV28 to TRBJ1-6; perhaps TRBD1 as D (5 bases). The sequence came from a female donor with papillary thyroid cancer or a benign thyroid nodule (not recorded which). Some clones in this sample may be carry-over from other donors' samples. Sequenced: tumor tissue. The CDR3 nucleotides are TGTGCCAGCAGTTTGGGGGGAGAGTCCTATAATTCACCCCTCCACTTT. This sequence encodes CASSLGGESYNSPLHF.